The entry below gives a single TCR beta chain sequence along with its context. Germline V gives CDR1 WSHSY, CDR2 SAAADI. Trimming removed 9 bases from V and 0 bases from J, with 17 bases in between. The CDR3 loop spans 15 amino acids. The sample originates from a study of cytomegalovirus exposure and HLA in healthy donors. TCRdb's copy holds only in-frame clones and misses some; the assay was immunoSEQ multiplex PCR. This sample has 250,000 to 400,000 clones, with approximately 86% found just once. The material sequenced was PBMCs. The sequence was collected from a man younger than 40 in good health and CMV-seronegative. The chain is built from TRBV10-2 and TRBJ1-1; weak D call: TRBD1 (6 bases). Here the CDR3 reads CASKETGIMNTEAFF. CDR3 DNA sequence: TGCGCCAGTAAAGAGACAGGTATAATGAACACTGAAGCTTTCTTT.